The clone carrying this T cell receptor (beta chain) has only a few counts. The antigen is undetermined. MiXCR, run by TCRdb on the 5' RACE reads, gives a single entry per CDR3 protein. Of about 150,000 distinct CDR3 sequences listed, about 10% are singletons. The data are from a study of CD8 T cells in ankylosing spondylitis. Points from the study as a whole: In synovial fluid and blood from reactive arthritis, some motif variants were previously reported.

The V gene's germline CDR1 is SGHVS and CDR2 FNYEAQ. The length of the CDR3 is 15 residues. V gave up 5 bases and J gave up 2 bases, with 16 bases separating them. The sequence derives from a female donor with ankylosing spondylitis or in good health (not recorded which). The J gene is TRBJ2-7, the V gene TRBV7-6; D possibly matches TRBD1 or TRBD2 (7 bases each). What was sequenced was blood, either unsorted or a sorted T cell fraction (not recorded which). Here the CDR3 reads CASSPRQGGTYEQYF. CDR3 DNA: TGTGCCAGCAGCCCCCGACAGGGAGGGACCTACGAGCAGTACTTC. The full variable domain, rest sourced from reference TRBV7-6 and TRBJ2-7, is GAGVSQSPRYKVTKRGQDVALRCDPISGHVSLYWYRQALGQGPEFLTYFNYEAQQDKSGLPNDRFSAERPEGSISTLTIQRTEQRDSAMYRCASSPRQGGTYEQYFGPGTRLTVT.